This TCR beta chain is drawn from a study of cytomegalovirus exposure and HLA in healthy donors. The germline V gene encodes CDR1 MGHRA and CDR2 YSYEKL. This CDR3 comprises 18 residues. Germline trimming cut 7 bases from V and 0 bases from J; bases unmatched to any gene: 11. Points on this clone: Its antigen remains unknown.

Study-wide results and limits: Cytomegalovirus status was reportedly diagnosed by the classifier with high specificity and sensitivity. Later genetic work tied a missense DCLRE1C variant to beta-chain V and J trimming.

60 Vbeta and 13 Jbeta primers were used in PCR. Profiling relied on immunoSEQ multiplex PCR, and the TCRdb table lists in-frame clones only, not all of them. The data contain approximately 170,000 clones, 65% to 75% of them singletons. V usage is TRBV4-1 and J usage is TRBJ2-6; TRBD1 agrees at 8 bases. This clonotype originated in a girl between 5 and 17 years old in good health and CMV-seronegative. The sequenced sample consisted of PBMCs. CDR3 region: CASMGVGTGDSGANVLTF. The CDR3 DNA reads as TGCGCCAGCATGGGGGTAGGGACAGGCGACTCTGGGGCCAACGTCCTGACTTTC.